Sequencing of this TCR beta chain was carried out in a study of cytomegalovirus exposure and HLA in healthy donors. Data came from immunoSEQ multiplex PCR; TCRdb stores just in-frame clones and leaves some out. The profile shows around 400,000 clones, just over 85% of them singletons. General study results and limits: Cytomegalovirus-associated status was assigned to about 170 TCR beta chains.

Per the germline V gene, CDR1 is SGHNT and CDR2 is YYREEE (reference sequence). The CDR3 has 14 amino acids. Deletions cut 0 bases from V and 3 bases from J, with 7 bases between. Concerning this clone itself: The antigen remains undetermined.

The rearrangement links TRBV5-4 to TRBJ1-3; no clear D gene. Sequenced input: PBMCs. This sequence originates from a woman between 18 and 30 years old in good health and CMV-seronegative. As DNA, the CDR3 is TGTGCCAGCAGCTTGGACACGCTTGGAAACACCATATATTTT. Its protein product is CASSLDTLGNTIYF.